The sample holds many counts of the clone carrying this T cell receptor beta chain. No antigen is known for it. One entry per CDR3 protein results from TCRdb running MiXCR on the reads. Of around 450,000 distinct CDR3 sequences in the sample, roughly 12% are singletons; the top ten hold roughly a tenth. The CDR3 is made up of 15 amino acids. Germline V gene data show CDR1 as SQVTM and CDR2 as ANQGSEA. V shed 2 bases and J 4 bases; nucleotides not matched to a gene: 6. This specimen belongs to a study of T cell repertoires in cytomegalovirus infection. Whole-study findings and limits: The ex vivo response was dominated by HLA-C-restricted CMV-specific TCR beta clonotypes.

The V call is TRBV29-1, the J call TRBJ2-2, with 8 bases matching TRBD1. Specimen: PBMCs. The TCR comes from a human donor in good health (CMV status not recorded). Some clones in this sample may be carry-over from other donors' samples. The DNA of the CDR3 is TGCAGCGTTGAAAGGTGGACAGGGTTCACCGGGGAGCTGTTTTTT. This encodes CSVERWTGFTGELFF.